This TCR beta chain is drawn from a study of cytomegalovirus exposure and HLA in healthy donors. Study-wide results and caveats: Presence/absence analyses treated sequencing depth as roughly uniform across donors. Investigators reported 150 to 200 TCR beta chains as tied to cytomegalovirus. A missense DCLRE1C variant was associated with V- and J-gene trimming of TCR beta chains in a later analysis, and an independent cohort replicated the association.

The PCR contained 60 Vbeta and 13 Jbeta primers. This table comes from immunoSEQ multiplex PCR, and its TCRdb copy is limited to in-frame clones, with some not included. The table has around 150,000 clones, just under 80% seen once; the top ten hold about 4.5%. Worth noting for this clone: Its antigen is not known.

The CDR3 covers 17 residues. The TCR was taken from a young man in good health. The chain has TRBV21-1 and TRBJ2-2; TRBD2, the D gene given by the table, was not confirmed from the DNA. TRBV21-1 is a listed pseudogene. The material sequenced was PBMCs. The CDR3 DNA sequence: TGTGCCAGCAGCAAAGGAAGACTAGCCGGAGGGGACGGGGAGCTGTTTTTT. Its protein is CASSKGRLAGGDGELFF.